This is a list of T cell receptor beta chains from one sample in a study of early T cells in non-severe SARS-CoV-2 infection. TCRdb reprocessed the 5' RACE reads via MiXCR and lists one record per CDR3 protein. This sample yields 70,000 or so distinct CDR3 sequences, of which under 15% are seen a single time; around 1.3% belongs to the top ten. The specimen sequenced was whole blood. The receptors come from an adult who was a healthcare worker with PCR-confirmed SARS-CoV-2 infection or an uninfected control (not recorded which). Both conserved end residues are part of each CDR3. Expanded clones are given a class, and other clones once, few, many or no size at all.

V: TRBV28; size: -; CDR3: CASSLVTPHGYTF
V: TRBV5-6; size: many; CDR3: CASSYRTSGTRADTQYF
V: TRBV6-2/TRBV6-3; size: -; CDR3: CASTERDIGELFF
V: TRBV10-3; size: -; CDR3: CAYRDRGRNEQFF
V: TRBV12-3/TRBV12-4; size: -; CDR3: CASSLGQGWTGELFF
V: TRBV6-2/TRBV6-3; size: many; CDR3: CASSSADEQYF
V: TRBV5-4; size: many; CDR3: CASSLEGGNSPLHF
V: TRBV5-6; size: medium-sized; CDR3: CASSLGGEGHNQPQHF
V: TRBV5-1; size: many; CDR3: CASSLESNTEAFF
V: TRBV5-1; size: many; CDR3: CASSLQRGLYEQYF
V: TRBV6-5; size: few; CDR3: CASSYSILDEQFF
V: TRBV29-1; size: -; CDR3: CSVAGTSRHEQFF
V: TRBV11-2; size: -; CDR3: CASSLAPTEAFF
V: TRBV28; size: -; CDR3: CASAGYTEAFF
V: TRBV12-3/TRBV12-4; size: many; CDR3: CASSSPGQGRTEAFF
V: TRBV6-2/TRBV6-3; size: medium-sized; CDR3: CASSAGSSGANVLTF
V: TRBV4-3; size: many; CDR3: CASSQDTSSYEQYF
V: TRBV24-1; size: few; CDR3: CATSDYPGTTQYF
V: TRBV5-1; size: many; CDR3: CASSRGTSYPEQFF
V: TRBV12-3/TRBV12-4; size: many; CDR3: CASTVGGSNQPQHF
V: TRBV3-1; size: many; CDR3: CASSQGAGRGYGYTF
V: TRBV30; size: few; CDR3: CAWSMGQGIEQYF
V: TRBV7-9; size: -; CDR3: CASSPGGPRAGELFF
V: TRBV29-1; size: many; CDR3: CSVGVAVGTDTQYF
V: TRBV10-2; size: many; CDR3: CASSDALEQYF
V: TRBV7-2; size: many; CDR3: CASSFYQGATFF
V: TRBV10-3; size: many; CDR3: CAISESKGGRRDTQYF
V: TRBV27; size: -; CDR3: CASGTYTSGLAHEQYF
V: TRBV29-1; size: many; CDR3: CSVESSGGSYNEQFF
V: TRBV6-5; size: many; CDR3: CASSYSARQGASYEQYF
V: TRBV7-2; size: many; CDR3: CASSLKPQGLAGANEQFF
V: TRBV2; size: many; CDR3: CASRAESNTGELFF
V: TRBV10-1; size: many; CDR3: CASSEGLATDTQYF
V: TRBV20-1; size: many; CDR3: CSAPGGGGNQPQHF
V: TRBV11-2; size: -; CDR3: CASSSTASGRVDEQFF
V: TRBV19; size: many; CDR3: CASSLGYSNQPQHF
V: TRBV10-3; size: many; CDR3: CAISEAGNQPQHF
V: TRBV28; size: many; CDR3: CASSRGIAGAADTQYF
V: TRBV12-5; size: -; CDR3: CASGLARTGGFTEAFF
V: TRBV6-1; size: many; CDR3: CASVGGSREQYF
V: TRBV11-2; size: few; CDR3: CASTASLAGGRNEQFF
V: TRBV6-4; size: many; CDR3: CASSPTGTDYNEQFF
V: TRBV28; size: -; CDR3: CASGLSGGAEAFF
V: TRBV12-3/TRBV12-4; size: many; CDR3: CASRRSGVASNQPQHF
V: TRBV10-3; size: -; CDR3: CAISPEPRGRQYF
V: TRBV24-1; size: many; CDR3: CATSEGIDTQYF
V: TRBV11-2; size: many; CDR3: CASTRQDASSGANVLTF
V: TRBV2; size: many; CDR3: CASSPQVGLNEQFF
V: TRBV5-1; size: -; CDR3: CASSKDRDEQYF
V: TRBV4-3; size: many; CDR3: CASSRGLQEGVKNIQYF
V: TRBV27; size: many; CDR3: CASSLYPWQGRHEQYF